Below are 15 T cell receptor beta chains sequenced from a single sample in a study of blood T cell repertoires in COVID-19. The repertoire was sequenced with immunoSEQ multiplex PCR; TCRdb's copy has only in-frame clones and lacks some. The table lists about 28,000 clones, roughly 87% of them singletons. Sequences were obtained from peripheral blood. The receptors derive from a man aged 55-75 years with active COVID-19.

This clone was recorded only once. The DNA for the CDR3 is TGTGCCAGCAGCTTAGGGGGAGGGGCTGGCGAGCAGTACTTC. Its protein product is CASSLGGGAGEQYF. This chain connects TRBV7-8 to TRBJ2-7, with TRBD2 identical over 7 bases. J lost 6 bases, V lost 1 base, and 6 bases had no gene match. Germline lookup yields CDR1 SGHVS and CDR2 FQNEAQ. This CDR3 spans 14 amino acids. Full variable domain (missing parts from reference TRBV7-8 and TRBJ2-7): GAGVSQSPRYKVAKRGQDVALRCDPISGHVSLFWYQQALGQGPEFLTYFQNEAQLDKSGLPSDRFFAERPEGSVSTLKIQRTQQEDSAVYLCASSLGGGAGEQYFGPGTRLTVT.

The rearrangement links TRBV7-9 to TRBJ2-7, with D unresolved. The V gene's germline CDR1 is SEHNR and CDR2 FQNEAQ (reference sequence). The V gene lost 4 bases and the J gene lost 9 bases, with 10 bases spanning the gap. The CDR3 contains 11 residues. In DNA form, the CDR3 reads TGTGCCAGCAGCTCGCCTGGAGTGCAGTACTTC. Translated: CASSSPGVQYF. The entire variable domain, with the rest obtained from reference TRBV7-9 and TRBJ2-7, is as follows: DTGVSQNPRHKITKRGQNVTFRCDPISEHNRLYWYRQTLGQGPEFLTYFQNEAQLEKSRLLSDRFSAERPKGSFSTLEIQRTEQGDSAMYLCASSSPGVQYFGPGTRLTVT.

The chain recombines TRBV3-1 (or the pseudogene TRBV3-2) with TRBJ2-5; no clear D gene. Per the germline V gene, CDR1 is LGHDT and CDR2 is YNNKEL (reference sequence). The CDR3 runs 15 residues. The ends were cut back, 1 base at V and 2 bases at J, with 11 bases in the middle. In DNA form, the CDR3 reads TGTGCCAGCAGCCAAGCGAGAAGCGAACAAGAGACCCAGTACTTC. This encodes CASSQARSEQETQYF.

The chain combines TRBV6-5 with TRBJ1-3; no reliable D call. Trimming left V 0 bases short and J 4 bases short, with 13 bases between. This CDR3 spans 16 amino acids. Germline loops: CDR1 MNHEY, CDR2 SVGAGI. The CDR3 sequence: CASSYSTRLRGNTIYF. The CDR3 bases are TGTGCCAGCAGTTACTCGACCAGGCTTAGGGGAAACACCATATATTTT.

The J gene is TRBJ2-7, the V gene TRBV4-1; D is perhaps TRBD2 (5 bases). Deletions cut 0 bases from V and 4 bases from J, with 13 bases between. CDR1 is MGHRA and CDR2 is YSYEKL in the germline V gene. The CDR3 consists of 15 residues. The CDR3 loop reads CASSQDNSEKYEQYF. CDR3 DNA sequence: TGCGCCAGCAGCCAAGATAATAGCGAGAAATACGAGCAGTACTTC.

J is TRBJ1-1 and V is TRBV6-5; a weak D match, TRBD1 (6 bases). Trimming cost V 2 bases and J 2 bases, with 9 bases left between them. CDR3 size: 14 residues. Germline CDR1 reads MNHEY; CDR2 reads SVGAGI. The CDR3 loop is CASSYGDTNTEAFF. The CDR3 nucleotides are TGTGCCAGCAGTTACGGGGACACCAACACTGAAGCTTTCTTT.

Comments on this clone: The junction departs from the called germline gene at one end, perhaps through a read error. The chain combines TRBV30 with TRBJ1-4; TRBD1 agrees at 8 bases. CDR1 GTSNPN and CDR2 SVGIG come from the germline V gene (reference sequence). CDR3 size: 12 residues. The CDR3 nucleotides are TGTGCCTGGAGTGTACGTAGACAGGGGCCGATTTTT. This encodes CAWSVRRQGPIF.

The V call is TRBV9, the J call TRBJ1-2; TRBD1 matches 9 bases. The V gene end was trimmed by 2 bases and the J gene end by 2 bases; junction bases not matched to a gene: 1. Germline loops: CDR1 SGDLS, CDR2 YYNGEE. This CDR3 has 14 residues. The CDR3 region is CASSVDRGNYGYTF. The DNA of the CDR3 is TGTGCCAGCAGCGTCGACAGGGGGAACTATGGCTACACCTTC.

J is TRBJ2-7 and V is TRBV6-2 or TRBV6-3; no definite D call. From germline, CDR1 is MNHEY and CDR2 SVGEGT. The CDR3 is 12 amino acids. Trimming shortened V by 4 bases and J by 7 bases, and 11 bases separated the two germline ends. Written as DNA, the CDR3 is TGTGCCAGCAGTTTGGCGGCGCGAGAGCAGTACTTC. This gives the protein CASSLAAREQYF.

The V gene is TRBV7-8, the J gene TRBJ1-3; tentatively, D is TRBD1 (6 bases). This CDR3 contains 14 residues. Germline V gives CDR1 SGHVS, CDR2 FQNEAQ. Trimming left V 8 bases short and J 2 bases short, with 13 bases between. As DNA, the CDR3 is TGTGCCAGCTATGAAGGGACAACTGGAAACACCATATATTTT. This encodes CASYEGTTGNTIYF.

This clone was seen only once. The J gene is TRBJ2-2, the V gene TRBV4-1, with 7 bases fitting TRBD1. Germline-derived CDR1 and CDR2 are MGHRA and YSYEKL. J was trimmed by 6 bases and V by 6 bases; bases with no gene match: 10. This CDR3 is built from 15 residues. CDR3 in amino acids: CASRETGSFAGELFF. The CDR3 coding sequence is TGCGCCAGCAGGGAGACAGGGTCTTTTGCCGGGGAGCTGTTTTTT.

CDR3 loop: CAISEGQGETQYF. Here the CDR3 DNA reads TGTGCCATCAGTGAAGGACAGGGAGAGACCCAGTACTTC. The rearrangement joins TRBV10-3 to TRBJ2-5, with TRBD1 matching over 8 bases. The CDR3 loop spans 13 amino acids. CDR1 is ENHRY and CDR2 is SYGVKD in the germline V gene. Trimming removed 3 bases from V and 4 bases from J; junction bases left unmatched: 1.

The chain carries TRBV5-1 and TRBJ2-5; 12 positions agree with TRBD2. Germline loops: CDR1 SGHRS, CDR2 YFSETQ. V shed 6 bases, J shed 0 bases, and the junction held 15 bases outside the gene matches. This CDR3 spans 19 amino acids. CDR3 in amino acids: CASKRGEGLAGSHQETQYF. In nucleotides, the CDR3 is TGCGCCAGCAAGAGAGGGGAAGGACTAGCGGGGTCGCACCAAGAGACCCAGTACTTC.

V usage is TRBV5-8 and J usage is TRBJ1-5; D is possibly TRBD1 (5 bases). Germline V gene sequence: CDR1 SGHTS, CDR2 YDEGEE. This CDR3 is 14 amino acids long. Trimming left V 5 bases short and J 3 bases short, with 12 bases between. The CDR3 DNA sequence: TGTGCCAGCAGGGAGCGGGGGATCAATCAGCCCCAGCATTTT. Its protein product is CASRERGINQPQHF.

This sequence joins TRBV5-8 and TRBJ1-5; D uncertain. The ends were cut back, 5 bases at V and 6 bases at J, with 9 bases in the middle. There are 12 residues in the CDR3. CDR1 SGHTS and CDR2 YDEGEE come from the germline V gene. This chain's CDR3 is CASSLNTQPQHF. DNA of the CDR3: TGTGCCAGCAGTCTTAACACTCAGCCCCAGCATTTT.